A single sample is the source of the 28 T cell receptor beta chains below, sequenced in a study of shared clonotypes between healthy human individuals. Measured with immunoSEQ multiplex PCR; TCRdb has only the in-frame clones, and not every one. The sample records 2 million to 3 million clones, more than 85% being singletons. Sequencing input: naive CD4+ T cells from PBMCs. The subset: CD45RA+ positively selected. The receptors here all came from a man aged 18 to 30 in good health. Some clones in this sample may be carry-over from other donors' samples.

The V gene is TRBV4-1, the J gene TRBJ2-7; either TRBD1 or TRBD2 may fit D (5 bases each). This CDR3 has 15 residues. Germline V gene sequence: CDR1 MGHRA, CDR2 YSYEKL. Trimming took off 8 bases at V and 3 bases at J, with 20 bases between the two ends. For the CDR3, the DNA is TGCGCCAGCCTGGGGGTAGCTACTTATTTCTACGAGCAGTACTTC. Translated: CASLGVATYFYEQYF.

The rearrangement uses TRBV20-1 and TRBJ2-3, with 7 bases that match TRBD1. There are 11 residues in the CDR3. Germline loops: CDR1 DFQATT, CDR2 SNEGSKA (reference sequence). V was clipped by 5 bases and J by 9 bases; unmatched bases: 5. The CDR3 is CSAVDRVTQYF. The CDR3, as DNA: TGCAGTGCTGTTGACAGGGTCACGCAGTATTTT.

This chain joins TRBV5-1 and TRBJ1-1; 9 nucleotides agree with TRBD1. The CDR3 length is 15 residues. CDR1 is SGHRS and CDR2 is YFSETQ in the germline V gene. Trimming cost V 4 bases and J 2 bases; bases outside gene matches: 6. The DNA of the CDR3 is TGCGCCAGCAGCAAACTACAGGGGGCAAACACTGAAGCTTTCTTT. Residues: CASSKLQGANTEAFF.

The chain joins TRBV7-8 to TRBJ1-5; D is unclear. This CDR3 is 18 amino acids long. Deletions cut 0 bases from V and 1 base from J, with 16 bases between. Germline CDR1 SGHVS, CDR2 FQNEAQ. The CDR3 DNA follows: TGTGCCAGCAGCTTAGCGGCCGAACACGGACCCAGCAATCAGCCCCAGCATTTT. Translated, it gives CASSLAAEHGPSNQPQHF.

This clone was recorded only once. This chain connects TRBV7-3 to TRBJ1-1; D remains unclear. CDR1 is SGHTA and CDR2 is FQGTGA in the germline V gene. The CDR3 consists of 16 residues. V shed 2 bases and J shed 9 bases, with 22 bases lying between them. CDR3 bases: TGTGCCAGCAGCTTAGCCGCCCCGATCCCCCTCGCTAAAGCTTTCTTT. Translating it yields CASSLAAPIPLAKAFF.

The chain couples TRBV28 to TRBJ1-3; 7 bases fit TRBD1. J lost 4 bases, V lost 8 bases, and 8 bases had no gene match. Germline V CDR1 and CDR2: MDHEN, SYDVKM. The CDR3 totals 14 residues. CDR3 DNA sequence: TGTGCCAGCGGGGGACAGCCGGGAGGAAACACCATATATTTT. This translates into CASGGQPGGNTIYF.

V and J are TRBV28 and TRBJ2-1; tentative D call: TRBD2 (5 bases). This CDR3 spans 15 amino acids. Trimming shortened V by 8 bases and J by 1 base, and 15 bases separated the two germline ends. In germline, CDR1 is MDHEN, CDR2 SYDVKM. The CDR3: CASLTRSRSYNEQFF. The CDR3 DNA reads TGTGCCAGCCTTACTAGGTCGCGGTCCTACAATGAGCAGTTCTTC.

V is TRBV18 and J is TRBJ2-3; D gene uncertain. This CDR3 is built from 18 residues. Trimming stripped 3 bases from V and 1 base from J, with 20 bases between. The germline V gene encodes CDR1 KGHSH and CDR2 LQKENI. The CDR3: CASSPLSLAPKGTDTQYF. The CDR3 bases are TGTGCCAGCTCACCGCTATCGTTGGCTCCAAAGGGCACAGATACGCAGTATTTT. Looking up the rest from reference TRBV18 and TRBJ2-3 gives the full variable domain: NAGVMQNPRHLVRRRGQEARLRCSPMKGHSHVYWYRQLPEEGLKFMVYLQKENIIDESGMPKERFSAEFPKEGPSILRIQQVVRGDSAAYFCASSPLSLAPKGTDTQYFGPGTRLTVL.

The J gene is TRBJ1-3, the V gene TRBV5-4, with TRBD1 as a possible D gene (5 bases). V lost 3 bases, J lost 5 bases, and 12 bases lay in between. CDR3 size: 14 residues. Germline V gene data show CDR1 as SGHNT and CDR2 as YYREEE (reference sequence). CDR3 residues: CASSYGTDRNTIYF. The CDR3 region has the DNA TGTGCCAGCAGCTACGGGACGGACAGAAACACCATATATTTT.

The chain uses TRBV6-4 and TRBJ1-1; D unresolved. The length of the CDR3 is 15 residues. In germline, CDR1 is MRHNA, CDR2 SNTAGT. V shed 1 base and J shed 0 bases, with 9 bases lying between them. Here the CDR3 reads CASSDLTVMNTEAFF. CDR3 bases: TGTGCCAGCAGTGACTTGACCGTCATGAACACTGAAGCTTTCTTT.

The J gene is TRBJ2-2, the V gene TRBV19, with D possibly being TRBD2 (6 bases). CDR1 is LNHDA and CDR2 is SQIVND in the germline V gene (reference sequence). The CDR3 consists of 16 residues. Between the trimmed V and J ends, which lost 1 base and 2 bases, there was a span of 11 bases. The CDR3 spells CASSIVSGLNTGELFF. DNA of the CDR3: TGTGCCAGTAGTATAGTGAGCGGGCTTAACACCGGGGAGCTGTTTTTT.

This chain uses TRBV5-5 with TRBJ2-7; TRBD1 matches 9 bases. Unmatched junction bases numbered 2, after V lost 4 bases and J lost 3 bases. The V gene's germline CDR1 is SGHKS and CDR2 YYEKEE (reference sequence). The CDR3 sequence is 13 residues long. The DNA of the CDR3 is TGTGCCAGCAGCAGGGGACAGGGCTACGAGCAGTACTTC. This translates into CASSRGQGYEQYF.

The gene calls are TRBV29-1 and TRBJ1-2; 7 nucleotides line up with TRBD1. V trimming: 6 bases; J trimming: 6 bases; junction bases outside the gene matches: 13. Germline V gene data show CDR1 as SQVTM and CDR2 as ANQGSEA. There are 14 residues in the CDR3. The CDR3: CSVLGARGRDGYTF. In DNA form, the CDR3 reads TGCAGCGTGCTGGGGGCCAGGGGGAGGGATGGCTACACCTTC. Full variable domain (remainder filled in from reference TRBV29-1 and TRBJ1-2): SAVISQKPSRDICQRGTSLTIQCQVDSQVTMMFWYRQQPGQSLTLIATANQGSEATYESGFVIDKFPISRPNLTFSTLTVSNMSPEDSSIYLCSVLGARGRDGYTFGSGTRLTVV.

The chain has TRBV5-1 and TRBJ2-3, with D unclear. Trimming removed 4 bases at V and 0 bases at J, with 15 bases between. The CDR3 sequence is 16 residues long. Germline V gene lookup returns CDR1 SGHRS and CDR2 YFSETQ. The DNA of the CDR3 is TGCGCCAGCAGCCCACCCGCTTTGGCTAGCACAGATACGCAGTATTTT. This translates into CASSPPALASTDTQYF.

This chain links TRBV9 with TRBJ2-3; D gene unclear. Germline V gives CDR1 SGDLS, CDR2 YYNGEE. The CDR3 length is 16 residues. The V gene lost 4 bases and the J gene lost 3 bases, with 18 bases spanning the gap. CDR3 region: CASSPRRNPRTDTQYF. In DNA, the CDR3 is TGTGCCAGCAGCCCCCGCCGGAACCCTAGGACAGATACGCAGTATTTT.

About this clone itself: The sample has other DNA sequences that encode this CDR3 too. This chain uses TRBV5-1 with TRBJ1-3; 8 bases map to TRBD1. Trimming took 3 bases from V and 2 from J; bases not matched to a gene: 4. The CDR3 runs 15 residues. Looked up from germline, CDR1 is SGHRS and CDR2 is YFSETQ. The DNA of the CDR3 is TGCGCCAGCAGCTCGACAGGGGACGCTGGAAACACCATATATTTT. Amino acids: CASSSTGDAGNTIYF.

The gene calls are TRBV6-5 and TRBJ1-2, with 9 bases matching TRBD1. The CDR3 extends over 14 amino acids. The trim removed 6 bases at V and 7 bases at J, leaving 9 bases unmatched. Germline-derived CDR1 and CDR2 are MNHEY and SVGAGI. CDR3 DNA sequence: TGTGCCAGCAGCCTCAGGACAGGGGCAGTTGGCTACACCTTC. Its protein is CASSLRTGAVGYTF.

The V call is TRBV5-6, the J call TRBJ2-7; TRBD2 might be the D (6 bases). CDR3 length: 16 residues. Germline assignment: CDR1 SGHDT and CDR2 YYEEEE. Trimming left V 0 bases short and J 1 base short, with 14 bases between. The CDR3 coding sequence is TGTGCCAGCAGCTTGGTGGGGGGAGGAGGGTCCTACGAGCAGTACTTC. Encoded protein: CASSLVGGGGSYEQYF.

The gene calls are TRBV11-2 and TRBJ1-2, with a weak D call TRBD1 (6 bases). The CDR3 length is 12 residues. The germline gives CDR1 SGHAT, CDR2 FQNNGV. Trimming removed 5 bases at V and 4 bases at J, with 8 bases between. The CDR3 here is CASSPDSYGYTF. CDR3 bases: TGTGCCAGCAGCCCGGACAGCTATGGCTACACCTTC.

CDR3 coding DNA: TGTGCCAGCAGCGTAGAAAGGACAGGGACAGGGGAGCTGTTTTTT. This encodes CASSVERTGTGELFF. The chain combines TRBV9 with TRBJ2-2; 8 positions agree with TRBD1. The CDR3 is 15 amino acids. The germline V gene encodes CDR1 SGDLS and CDR2 YYNGEE. Trimming cost V 0 bases and J 8 bases; bases outside gene matches: 6. The full variable domain, completed using reference TRBV9 and TRBJ2-2, is DSGVTQTPKHLITATGQRVTLRCSPRSGDLSVYWYQQSLDQGLQFLIQYYNGEERAKGNILERFSAQQFPDLHSELNLSSLELGDSALYFCASSVERTGTGELFFGEGSRLTVL.

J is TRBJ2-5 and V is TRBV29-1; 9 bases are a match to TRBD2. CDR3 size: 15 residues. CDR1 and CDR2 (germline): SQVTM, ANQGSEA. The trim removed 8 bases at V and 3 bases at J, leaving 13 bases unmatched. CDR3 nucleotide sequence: TGCAGCATACGAAGGAGCGGGAGGATCGAAGAGACCCAGTACTTC. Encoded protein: CSIRRSGRIEETQYF. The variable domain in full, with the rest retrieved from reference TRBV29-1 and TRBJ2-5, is SAVISQKPSRDICQRGTSLTIQCQVDSQVTMMFWYRQQPGQSLTLIATANQGSEATYESGFVIDKFPISRPNLTFSTLTVSNMSPEDSSIYLCSIRRSGRIEETQYFGPGTRLLVL.

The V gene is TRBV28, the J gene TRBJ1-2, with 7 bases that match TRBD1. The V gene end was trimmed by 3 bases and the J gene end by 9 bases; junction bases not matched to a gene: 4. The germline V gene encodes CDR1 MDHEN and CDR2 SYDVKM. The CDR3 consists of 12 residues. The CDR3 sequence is CASSFLRGSYTF. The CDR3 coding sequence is TGTGCCAGCAGTTTCCTCAGGGGGAGCTACACCTTC.

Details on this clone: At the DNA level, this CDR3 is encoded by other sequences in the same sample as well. The CDR3 loop reads CASSDRGNQPQHF. The CDR3, as DNA: TGTGCCAGCAGTGACAGAGGGAATCAGCCCCAGCATTTT. The J gene is TRBJ1-5, the V gene TRBV2; D not certain. CDR3 length: 13 residues. Trimming shortened V by 3 bases and J by 4 bases, and 7 bases separated the two germline ends. Germline assignment: CDR1 SNHLY and CDR2 FYNNEI.

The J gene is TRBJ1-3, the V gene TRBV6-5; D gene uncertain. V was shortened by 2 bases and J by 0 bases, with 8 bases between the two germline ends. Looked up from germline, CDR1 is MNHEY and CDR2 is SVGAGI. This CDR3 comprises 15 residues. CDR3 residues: CASSYERDSGNTIYF. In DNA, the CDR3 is TGTGCCAGCAGTTACGAGAGGGACTCTGGAAACACCATATATTTT.

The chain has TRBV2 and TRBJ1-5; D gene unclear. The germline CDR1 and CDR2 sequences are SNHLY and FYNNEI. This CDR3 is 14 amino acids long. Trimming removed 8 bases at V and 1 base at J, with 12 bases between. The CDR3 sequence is CASGELRSNQPQHF. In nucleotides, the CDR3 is TGTGCCAGCGGAGAGTTACGGAGCAATCAGCCCCAGCATTTT.

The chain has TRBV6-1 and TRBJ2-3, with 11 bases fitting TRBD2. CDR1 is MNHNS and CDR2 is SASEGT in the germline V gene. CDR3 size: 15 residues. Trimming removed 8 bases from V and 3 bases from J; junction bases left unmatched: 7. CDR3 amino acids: CASGSGRAYTDTQYF. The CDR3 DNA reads TGTGCCAGCGGTAGCGGGAGGGCCTATACAGATACGCAGTATTTT.

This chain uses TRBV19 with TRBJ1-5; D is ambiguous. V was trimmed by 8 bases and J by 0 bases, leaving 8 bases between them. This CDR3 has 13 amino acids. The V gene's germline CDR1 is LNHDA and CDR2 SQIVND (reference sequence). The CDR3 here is CASQPNSNQPQHF. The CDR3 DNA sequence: TGTGCCAGTCAGCCCAATAGCAATCAGCCCCAGCATTTT.

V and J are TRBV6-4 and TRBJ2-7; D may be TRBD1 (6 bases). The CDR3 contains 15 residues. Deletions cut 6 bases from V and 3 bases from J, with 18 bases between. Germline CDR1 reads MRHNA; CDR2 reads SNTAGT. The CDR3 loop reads CASSHDRRPHYEQYF. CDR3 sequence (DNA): TGTGCCAGCAGCCACGACAGGCGGCCCCACTACGAGCAGTACTTC.